The source of this T cell receptor beta chain is a study of PD-1 blockade in classical Hodgkin lymphoma. This table comes from immunoSEQ multiplex PCR, and its TCRdb copy is limited to in-frame clones, with some not included. The sample includes about 6,400 clones, 78% of them seen just once. Remarks on this clone: As yet, its antigen is unknown.

No patient escaped relapse after autologous stem cell transplantation, and brentuximab vedotin exposure varied. With magnetic negative selection, CD4+ T cells were purified from PBMCs that had been thawed. Broader study findings: Newly diagnosed patients had diversity similar to the baseline diversity of complete responders.

The V segment lost 7 bases and the J segment 4 bases; nucleotides outside the gene matches: 6. This CDR3 contains 14 residues. Germline CDR1 MDHEN, CDR2 SYDVKM. This clonotype was obtained from a human donor with classical Hodgkin lymphoma. The rearrangement joins TRBV28 to TRBJ2-7; 11 bases are a match to TRBD2. Sample: CD4+ T cells from blood, taken at baseline. The CDR3 here is CASISGLAEYEQYF. CDR3 nucleotides: TGTGCCAGCATTTCGGGACTAGCGGAATACGAGCAGTACTTC.